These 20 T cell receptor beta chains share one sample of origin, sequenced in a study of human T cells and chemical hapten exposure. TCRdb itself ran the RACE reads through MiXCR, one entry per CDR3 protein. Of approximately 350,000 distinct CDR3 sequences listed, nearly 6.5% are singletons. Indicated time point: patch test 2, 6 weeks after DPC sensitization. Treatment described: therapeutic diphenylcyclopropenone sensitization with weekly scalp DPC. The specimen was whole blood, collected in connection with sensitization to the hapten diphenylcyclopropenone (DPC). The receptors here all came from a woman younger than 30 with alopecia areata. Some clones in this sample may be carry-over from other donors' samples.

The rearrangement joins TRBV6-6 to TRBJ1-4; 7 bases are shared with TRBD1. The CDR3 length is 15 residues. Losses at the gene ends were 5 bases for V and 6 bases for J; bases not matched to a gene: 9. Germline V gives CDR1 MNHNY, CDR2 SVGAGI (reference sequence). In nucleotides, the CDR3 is TGTGCCAGCAGTGCAACCGGGACAGCCCATGAAAAACTGTTTTTT. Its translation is CASSATGTAHEKLFF.

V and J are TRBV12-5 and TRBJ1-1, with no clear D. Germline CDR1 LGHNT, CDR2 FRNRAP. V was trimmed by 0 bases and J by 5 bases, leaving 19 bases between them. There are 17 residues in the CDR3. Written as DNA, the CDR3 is TGTGCTAGTGGTTTGGTAATGGCCCCAGAGGGTCGGACTGAAGCTTTCTTT. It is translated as CASGLVMAPEGRTEAFF.

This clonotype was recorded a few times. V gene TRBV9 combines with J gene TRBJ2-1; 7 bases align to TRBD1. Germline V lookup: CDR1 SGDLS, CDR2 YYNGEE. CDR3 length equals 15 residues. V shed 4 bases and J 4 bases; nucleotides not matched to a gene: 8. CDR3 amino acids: CASSPADRLYNEQFF. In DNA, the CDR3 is TGTGCCAGCAGCCCCGCGGACAGGCTATACAATGAGCAGTTCTTC.

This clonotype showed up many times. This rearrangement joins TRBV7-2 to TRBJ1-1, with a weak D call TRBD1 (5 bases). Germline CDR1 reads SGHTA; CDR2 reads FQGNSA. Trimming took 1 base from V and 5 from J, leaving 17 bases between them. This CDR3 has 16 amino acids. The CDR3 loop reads CASSLGAQAGRTEAFF. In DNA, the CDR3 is TGTGCCAGCAGCTTAGGGGCCCAGGCAGGGAGAACTGAAGCTTTCTTT. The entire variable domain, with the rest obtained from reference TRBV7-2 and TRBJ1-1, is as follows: GAGVSQSPSNKVTEKGKDVELRCDPISGHTALYWYRQSLGQGLEFLIYFQGNSAPDKSGLPSDRFSAERTGGSVSTLTIQRTQQEDSAVYLCASSLGAQAGRTEAFFGQGTRLTVV.

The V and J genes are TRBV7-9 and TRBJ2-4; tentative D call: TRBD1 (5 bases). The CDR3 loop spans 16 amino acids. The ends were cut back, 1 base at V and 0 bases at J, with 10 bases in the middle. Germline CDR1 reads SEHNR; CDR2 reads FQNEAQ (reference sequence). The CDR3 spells CASSLDGQTAKNIQYF. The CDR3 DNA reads TGTGCCAGCAGCTTAGACGGACAAACAGCCAAAAACATTCAGTACTTC.

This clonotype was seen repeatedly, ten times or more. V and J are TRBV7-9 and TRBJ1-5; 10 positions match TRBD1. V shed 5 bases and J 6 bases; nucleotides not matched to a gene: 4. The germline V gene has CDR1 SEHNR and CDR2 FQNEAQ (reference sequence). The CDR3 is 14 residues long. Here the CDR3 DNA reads TGTGCCAGCAGCCTCCGGACAGGGGGTCAGCCCCAGCATTTT. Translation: CASSLRTGGQPQHF.

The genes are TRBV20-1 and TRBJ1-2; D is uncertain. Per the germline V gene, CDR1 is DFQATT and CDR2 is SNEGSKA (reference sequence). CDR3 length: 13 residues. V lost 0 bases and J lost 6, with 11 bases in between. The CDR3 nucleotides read TGCAGTGCTAGAGATCCAAGGTACAATGGCTACACCTTC. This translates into CSARDPRYNGYTF.

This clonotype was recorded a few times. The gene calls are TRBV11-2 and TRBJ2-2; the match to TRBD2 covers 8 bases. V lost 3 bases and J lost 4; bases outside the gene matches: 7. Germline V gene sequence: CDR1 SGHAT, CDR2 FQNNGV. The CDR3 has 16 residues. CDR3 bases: TGTGCCAGCAGCTTGGAAGGACTAGCCCTCACCGGGGAGCTGTTTTTT. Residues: CASSLEGLALTGELFF.

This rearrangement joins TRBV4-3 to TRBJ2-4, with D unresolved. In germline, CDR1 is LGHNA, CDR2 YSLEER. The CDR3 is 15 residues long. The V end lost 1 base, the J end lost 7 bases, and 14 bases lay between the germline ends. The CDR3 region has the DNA TGCGCCAGCAGCCAAGTTATGGGTCCTGGGAACATTCAGTACTTC. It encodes CASSQVMGPGNIQYF.

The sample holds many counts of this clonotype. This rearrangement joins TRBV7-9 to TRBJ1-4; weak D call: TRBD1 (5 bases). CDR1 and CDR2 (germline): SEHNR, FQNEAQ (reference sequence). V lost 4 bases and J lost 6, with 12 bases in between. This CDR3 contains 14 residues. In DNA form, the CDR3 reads TGTGCCAGCAGCTCAGGGATAATCGATGAAAAACTGTTTTTT. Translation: CASSSGIIDEKLFF.

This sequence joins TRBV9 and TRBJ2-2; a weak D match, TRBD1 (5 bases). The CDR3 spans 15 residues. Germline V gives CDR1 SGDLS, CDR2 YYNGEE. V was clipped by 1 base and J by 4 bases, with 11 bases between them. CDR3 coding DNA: TGTGCCAGCAGCGTACAGGGCCCCGCCACCGGGGAGCTGTTTTTT. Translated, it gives CASSVQGPATGELFF.

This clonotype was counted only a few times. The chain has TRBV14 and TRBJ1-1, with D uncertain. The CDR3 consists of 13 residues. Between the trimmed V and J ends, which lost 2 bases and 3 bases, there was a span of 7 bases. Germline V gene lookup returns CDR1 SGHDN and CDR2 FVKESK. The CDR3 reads CASSQWADTEAFF. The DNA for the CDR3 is TGTGCCAGCAGCCAATGGGCAGACACTGAAGCTTTCTTT.

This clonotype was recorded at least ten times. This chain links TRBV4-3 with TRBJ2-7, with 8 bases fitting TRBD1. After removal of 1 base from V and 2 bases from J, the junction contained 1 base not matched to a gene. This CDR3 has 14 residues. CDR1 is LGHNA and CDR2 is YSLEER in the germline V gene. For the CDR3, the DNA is TGCGCCAGCAGCCAAGGACAGGGGACCTACGAGCAGTACTTC. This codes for CASSQGQGTYEQYF.

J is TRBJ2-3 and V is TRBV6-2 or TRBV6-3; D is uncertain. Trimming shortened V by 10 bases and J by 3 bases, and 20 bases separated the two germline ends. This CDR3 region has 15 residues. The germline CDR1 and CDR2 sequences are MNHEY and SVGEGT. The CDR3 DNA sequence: TGTGCCACCCACCGGAACGAACATACTACAGATACGCAGTATTTT. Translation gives CATHRNEHTTDTQYF.

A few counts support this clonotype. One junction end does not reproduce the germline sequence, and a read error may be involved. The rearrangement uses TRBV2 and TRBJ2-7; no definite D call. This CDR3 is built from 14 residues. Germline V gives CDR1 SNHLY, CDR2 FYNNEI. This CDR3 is CASSQSDILNFPCF. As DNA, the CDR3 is TGTGCCAGCAGTCAATCCGACATCCTTAACTTTCCATGCTTC. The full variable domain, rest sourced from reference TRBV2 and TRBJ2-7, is EPEVTQTPSHQVTQMGQEVILRCVPISNHLYFYWYRQILGQKVEFLVSFYNNEISEKSEIFDDQFSVERPDGSNFTLKIRSTKLEDSAMYFCASSQSDILNFPCFGPGTRLTVT.

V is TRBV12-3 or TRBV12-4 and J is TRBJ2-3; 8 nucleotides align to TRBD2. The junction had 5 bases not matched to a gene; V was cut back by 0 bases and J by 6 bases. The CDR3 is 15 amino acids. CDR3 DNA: TGTGCCAGCAGTTTAGCGCTAGCGGGTTCCGATACGCAGTATTTT. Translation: CASSLALAGSDTQYF.

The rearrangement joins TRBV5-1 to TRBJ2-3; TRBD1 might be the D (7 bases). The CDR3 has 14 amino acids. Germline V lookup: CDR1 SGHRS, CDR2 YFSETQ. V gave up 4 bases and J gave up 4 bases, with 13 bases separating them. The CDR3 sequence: CASSGGTAPDTQYF. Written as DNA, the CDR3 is TGCGCCAGCAGCGGAGGGACAGCCCCAGATACGCAGTATTTT.

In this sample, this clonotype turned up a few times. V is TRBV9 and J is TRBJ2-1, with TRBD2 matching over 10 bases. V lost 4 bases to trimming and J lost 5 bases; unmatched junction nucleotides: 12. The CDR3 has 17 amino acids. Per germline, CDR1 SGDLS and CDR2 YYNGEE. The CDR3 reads CASSPGGVAGGNNEQFF. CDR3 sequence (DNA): TGTGCCAGCAGCCCCGGAGGAGTAGCGGGGGGCAACAATGAGCAGTTCTTC.

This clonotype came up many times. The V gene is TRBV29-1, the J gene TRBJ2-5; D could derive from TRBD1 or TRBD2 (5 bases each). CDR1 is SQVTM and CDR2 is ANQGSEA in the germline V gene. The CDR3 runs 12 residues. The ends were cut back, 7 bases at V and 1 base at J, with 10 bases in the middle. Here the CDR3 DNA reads TGCAGCGGGGAGCAGGGCCAAGAGACCCAGTACTTC. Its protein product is CSGEQGQETQYF.

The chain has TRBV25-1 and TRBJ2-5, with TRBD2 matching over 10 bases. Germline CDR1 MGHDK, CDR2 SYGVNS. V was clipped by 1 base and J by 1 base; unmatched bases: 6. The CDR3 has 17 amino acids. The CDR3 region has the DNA TGTGCCAGCAGTGAATTTTTAACTAGCGGGGCCCAAGAGACCCAGTACTTC. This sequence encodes CASSEFLTSGAQETQYF.